This entry features one T cell receptor (beta chain) sequence. These data come from a study of blood T cell repertoires in COVID-19. V lost 3 bases to trimming and J lost 2 bases, with 13 bases between them. Germline CDR1 LGHDT, CDR2 YNNKEL (reference sequence). CDR3 length equals 15 residues. As originally analysed: Quantification of nucleated cells was approximated via reference gene primer amplification. Profiling relied on immunoSEQ multiplex PCR, and the TCRdb table lists in-frame clones only, not all of them. Clonal size and the V and J genes are those of that table, whereas D and trimming came from the DNA. The table lists some 260,000 clones, around 89% of them singletons. Symptom resolution, clearance, or two negative PCRs marked the recovered donors of Cohort 3.

V and J are TRBV3-1 (or the pseudogene TRBV3-2) and TRBJ2-5; D not resolved. This TCR was recovered from a man aged 40-50 years who had recovered from COVID-19. The sequencing input was PBMCs or T cells enriched from blood (not recorded which). The CDR3, as DNA: TGTGCCAGCAGCCACACTCATACAGTTCAAGAGACCCAGTACTTC. It yields the protein CASSHTHTVQETQYF.